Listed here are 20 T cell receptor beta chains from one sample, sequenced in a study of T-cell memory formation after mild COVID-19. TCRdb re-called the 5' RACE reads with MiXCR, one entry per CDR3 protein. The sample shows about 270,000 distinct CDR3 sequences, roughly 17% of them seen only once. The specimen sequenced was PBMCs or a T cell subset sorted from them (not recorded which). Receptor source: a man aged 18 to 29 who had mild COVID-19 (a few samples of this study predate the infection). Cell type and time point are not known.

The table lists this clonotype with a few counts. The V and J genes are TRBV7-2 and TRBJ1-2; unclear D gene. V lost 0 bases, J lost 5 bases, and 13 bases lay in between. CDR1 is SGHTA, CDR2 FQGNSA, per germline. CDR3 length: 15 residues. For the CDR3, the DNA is TGTGCCAGCAGCTTAGCTCTCACTCTGGGATATGGCTACACCTTC. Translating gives CASSLALTLGYGYTF.

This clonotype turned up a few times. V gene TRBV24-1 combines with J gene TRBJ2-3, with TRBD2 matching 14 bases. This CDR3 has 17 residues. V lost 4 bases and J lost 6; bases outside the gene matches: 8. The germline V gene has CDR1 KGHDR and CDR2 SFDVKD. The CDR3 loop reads CATSDPGLAGGADTQYF. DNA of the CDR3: TGTGCCACCAGTGACCCCGGACTAGCGGGGGGTGCGGATACGCAGTATTTT.

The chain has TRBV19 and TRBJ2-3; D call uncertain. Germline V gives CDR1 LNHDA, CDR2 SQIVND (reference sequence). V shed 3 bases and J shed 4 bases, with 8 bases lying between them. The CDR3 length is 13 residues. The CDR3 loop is CASSISQSDTQYF. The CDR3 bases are TGTGCCAGTAGTATCTCACAATCAGATACGCAGTATTTT.

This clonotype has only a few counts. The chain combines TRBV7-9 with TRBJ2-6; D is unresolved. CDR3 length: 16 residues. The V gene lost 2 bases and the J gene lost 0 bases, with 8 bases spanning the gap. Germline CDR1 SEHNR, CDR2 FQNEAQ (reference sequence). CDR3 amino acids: CASSLHLTSGANVLTF. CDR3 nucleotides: TGTGCCAGCAGCTTACACCTCACCTCTGGGGCCAACGTCCTGACTTTC. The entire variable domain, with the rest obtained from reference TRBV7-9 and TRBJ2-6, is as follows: DTGVSQNPRHKITKRGQNVTFRCDPISEHNRLYWYRQTLGQGPEFLTYFQNEAQLEKSRLLSDRFSAERPKGSFSTLEIQRTEQGDSAMYLCASSLHLTSGANVLTFGAGSRLTVL.

CDR3 nucleotides: TGTGCCAGCAGTGATCCCAGGGGGTTCTACAATGAGCAGTTCTTC. This codes for CASSDPRGFYNEQFF. The V gene is TRBV25-1, the J gene TRBJ2-1, with 7 bases aligning to TRBD1. The ends lost 3 bases at V and 3 bases at J; junction bases unmatched: 5. This CDR3 has 15 amino acids. Germline V lookup: CDR1 MGHDK, CDR2 SYGVNS. Using reference TRBV25-1 and TRBJ2-1 for the parts outside the CDR3, the full variable domain is EADIYQTPRYLVIGTGKKITLECSQTMGHDKMYWYQQDPGMELHLIHYSYGVNSTEKGDLSSESTVSRIRTEHFPLTLESARPSHTSQYLCASSDPRGFYNEQFFGPGTRLTVL.

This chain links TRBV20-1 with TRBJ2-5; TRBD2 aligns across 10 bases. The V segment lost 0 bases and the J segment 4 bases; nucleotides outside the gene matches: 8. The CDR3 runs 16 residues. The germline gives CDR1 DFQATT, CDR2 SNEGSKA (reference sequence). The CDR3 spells CSARDRLAGDPETQYF. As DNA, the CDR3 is TGCAGTGCTAGAGATAGGCTAGCGGGGGACCCAGAGACCCAGTACTTC.

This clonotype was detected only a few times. CDR3 in DNA: TGCAGCGTTGCTGACTTCTCCTACAATGAGCAGTTCTTC. Translating it yields CSVADFSYNEQFF. The chain couples TRBV29-1 to TRBJ2-1, with unresolved D. This CDR3 has 13 amino acids. The germline gives CDR1 SQVTM, CDR2 ANQGSEA. Trimming removed 4 bases from V and 0 bases from J, with 7 bases in between.

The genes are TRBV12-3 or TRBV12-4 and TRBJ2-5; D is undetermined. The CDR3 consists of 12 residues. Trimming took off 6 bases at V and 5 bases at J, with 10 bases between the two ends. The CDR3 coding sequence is TGTGCCAGCAGCCGCTTTCCCGAGACCCAGTACTTC. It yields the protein CASSRFPETQYF.

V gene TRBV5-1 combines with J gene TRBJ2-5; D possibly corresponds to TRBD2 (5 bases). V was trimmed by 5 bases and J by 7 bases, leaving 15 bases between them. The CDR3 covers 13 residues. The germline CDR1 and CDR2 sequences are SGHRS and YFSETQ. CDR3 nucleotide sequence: TGCGCCAGCAGGTCGGATGTAGGAGGGACCCAGTACTTC. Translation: CASRSDVGGTQYF.

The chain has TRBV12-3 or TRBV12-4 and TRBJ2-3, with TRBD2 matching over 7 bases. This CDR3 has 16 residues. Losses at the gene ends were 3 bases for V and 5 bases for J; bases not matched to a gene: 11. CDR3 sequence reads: CASSLRLAARGDTQYF. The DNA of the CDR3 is TGTGCCAGCAGTTTGAGGCTAGCGGCCCGGGGAGATACGCAGTATTTT.

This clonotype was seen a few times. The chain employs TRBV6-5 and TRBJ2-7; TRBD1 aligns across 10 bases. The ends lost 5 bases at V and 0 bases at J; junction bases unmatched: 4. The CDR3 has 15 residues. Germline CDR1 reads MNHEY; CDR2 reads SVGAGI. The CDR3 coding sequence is TGTGCCAGCAGTCACGGGACAGGGGCCTCCTACGAGCAGTACTTC. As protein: CASSHGTGASYEQYF.

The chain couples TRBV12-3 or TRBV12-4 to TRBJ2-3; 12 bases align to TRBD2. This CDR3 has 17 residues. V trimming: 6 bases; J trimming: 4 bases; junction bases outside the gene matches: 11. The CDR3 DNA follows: TGTGCCAGCAGCTCGTTCGTGACTAGCGGGGGTGCAGATACGCAGTATTTT. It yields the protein CASSSFVTSGGADTQYF.

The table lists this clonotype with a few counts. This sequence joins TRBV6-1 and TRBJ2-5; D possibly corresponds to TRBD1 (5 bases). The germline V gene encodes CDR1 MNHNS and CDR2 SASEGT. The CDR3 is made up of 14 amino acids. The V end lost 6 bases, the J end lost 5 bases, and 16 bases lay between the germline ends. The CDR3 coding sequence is TGTGCCAGCAGAACTACCCAGGGTTTGGAGACCCAGTACTTC. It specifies CASRTTQGLETQYF.

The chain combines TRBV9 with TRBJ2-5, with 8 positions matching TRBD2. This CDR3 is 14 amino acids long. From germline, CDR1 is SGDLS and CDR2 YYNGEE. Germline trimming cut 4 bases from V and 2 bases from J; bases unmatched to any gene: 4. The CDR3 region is CASSPIAGQETQYF. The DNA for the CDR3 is TGTGCCAGCAGCCCAATAGCGGGGCAAGAGACCCAGTACTTC.

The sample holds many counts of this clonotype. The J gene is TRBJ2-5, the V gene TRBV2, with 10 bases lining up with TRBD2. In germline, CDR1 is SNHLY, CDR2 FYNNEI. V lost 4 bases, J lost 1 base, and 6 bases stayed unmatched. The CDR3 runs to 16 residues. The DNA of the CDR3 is TGTGCCAGCAGTGGAGGAATAGCGGGGGGCCAAGAGACCCAGTACTTC. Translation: CASSGGIAGGQETQYF.

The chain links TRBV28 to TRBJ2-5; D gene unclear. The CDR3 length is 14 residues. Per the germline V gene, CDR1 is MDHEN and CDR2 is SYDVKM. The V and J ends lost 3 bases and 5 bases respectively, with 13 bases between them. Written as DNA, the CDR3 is TGTGCCAGCAGTTTGGAAGGTCGAACGGAGACCCAGTACTTC. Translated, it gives CASSLEGRTETQYF.

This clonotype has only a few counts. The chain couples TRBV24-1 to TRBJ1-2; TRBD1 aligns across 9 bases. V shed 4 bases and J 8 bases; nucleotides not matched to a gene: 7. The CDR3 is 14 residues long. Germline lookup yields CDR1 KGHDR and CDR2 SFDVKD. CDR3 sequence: CATSDPWTGEGYTF. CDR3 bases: TGTGCCACCAGTGACCCCTGGACAGGGGAGGGCTACACCTTC.

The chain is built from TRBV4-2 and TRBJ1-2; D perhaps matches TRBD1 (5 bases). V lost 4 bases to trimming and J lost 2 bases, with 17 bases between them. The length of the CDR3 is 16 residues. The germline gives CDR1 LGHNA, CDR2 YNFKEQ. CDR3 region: CASSPSQEYENYGYTF. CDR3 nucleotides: TGTGCCAGCAGCCCTTCACAGGAGTACGAAAACTATGGCTACACCTTC.

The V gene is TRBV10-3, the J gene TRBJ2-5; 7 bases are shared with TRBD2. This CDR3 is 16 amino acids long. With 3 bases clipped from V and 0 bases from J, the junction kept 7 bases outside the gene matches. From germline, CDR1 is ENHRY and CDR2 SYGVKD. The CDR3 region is CAISERMGGYQETQYF. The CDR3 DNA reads TGTGCCATCAGTGAACGGATGGGGGGGTACCAAGAGACCCAGTACTTC.

In DNA, the CDR3 is TGTGCCAGCAACTATCTTGGGGGACAGGGGAACAATGAGCAGTTCTTC. It is translated as CASNYLGGQGNNEQFF. This sequence joins TRBV5-4 and TRBJ2-1; 10 nucleotides agree with TRBD1. Germline CDR1 SGHNT, CDR2 YYREEE (reference sequence). The CDR3 loop spans 16 amino acids. V lost 6 bases, J lost 5 bases, and 11 bases stayed unmatched. Supplemented by reference TRBV5-4 and TRBJ2-1, the full variable domain reads ETGVTQSPTHLIKTRGQQVTLRCSSQSGHNTVSWYQQALGQGPQFIFQYYREEENGRGNFPPRFSGLQFPNYSSELNVNALELDDSALYLCASNYLGGQGNNEQFFGPGTRLTVL.